Listed here are 20 T cell receptor beta chains from one sample, sequenced in a study of blood T cell repertoires in COVID-19. Generated by immunoSEQ multiplex PCR, the TCRdb table keeps only in-frame clones and is missing some. The sample lists 150,000 to 200,000 clones; 83% were seen once. Sequenced input: peripheral blood. These receptors all stem from a woman of 80 years or more with acute or convalescent COVID-19.

The chain employs TRBV4-1 and TRBJ1-3; D call uncertain. V was cut by 0 bases and J by 9 bases, with 12 bases left in between. Per the germline V gene, CDR1 is MGHRA and CDR2 is YSYEKL. This CDR3 comprises 14 residues. CDR3 sequence (DNA): TGCGCCAGCAGCCAAGAATCCCCACCGGGCACCATATATTTT. Its translation: CASSQESPPGTIYF.

This clone was recorded once. Here the CDR3 DNA reads TGTGCCAGCAGCCCTATAGCGGGTACCTACAATGAGCAGTTCTTC. Translating it yields CASSPIAGTYNEQFF. The chain carries TRBV11-2 and TRBJ2-1; TRBD2 matches at 7 bases. V shed 5 bases, J shed 2 bases, and the junction held 6 bases outside the gene matches. CDR1 SGHAT and CDR2 FQNNGV come from the germline V gene. This CDR3 has 15 amino acids.

This clone showed up just once. The V gene is TRBV6-2 or TRBV6-3, the J gene TRBJ2-3; TRBD2 matches at 16 bases. The CDR3 runs to 18 residues. The V gene's germline CDR1 is MNHEY and CDR2 SVGEGT. The trim removed 5 bases at V and 2 bases at J, leaving 7 bases unmatched. CDR3 bases: TGTGCCAGCAGTACGGCGGGACTAGCGGGGGGGATCACAGATACGCAGTATTTT. Amino acid sequence: CASSTAGLAGGITDTQYF.

This chain joins TRBV30 and TRBJ1-6; TRBD1 agrees at 9 bases. Germline values: CDR1 GTSNPN, CDR2 SVGIG (reference sequence). This CDR3 is 14 amino acids long. Germline trimming cut 3 bases from V and 6 bases from J; bases unmatched to any gene: 3. In nucleotides, the CDR3 is TGTGCCTGGAGGAGGACAGGGGTTAATTCACCCCTCCACTTT. The encoded protein is CAWRRTGVNSPLHF.

The rearrangement links TRBV15 to TRBJ1-4, with D uncertain. Trimming left V 0 bases short and J 5 bases short, with 4 bases between. There are 13 residues in the CDR3. CDR1 and CDR2 from the germline V gene are LNHNV and YYDKDF (reference sequence). CDR3 bases: TGTGCCACCAGCAGAGACAGGAATGAAAAACTGTTTTTT. It is translated as CATSRDRNEKLFF.

This clone has just a few counts. This chain joins TRBV5-3 and TRBJ1-1; D unclear. TRBV5-3 falls under the ORF class, with uncertain function. Trimming cost V 4 bases and J 4 bases, with 8 bases left between them. The CDR3 extends over 12 amino acids. The CDR3 DNA reads as TGTGCCAGAAGCCGAGAGGGCACTGAAGCTTTCTTT. Its translation is CARSREGTEAFF.

This clone appeared a single time. The rearrangement uses TRBV7-2 and TRBJ2-7, with D tentatively TRBD1 (6 bases). Trimming removed 1 base at V and 2 bases at J, with 12 bases between. CDR1 is SGHTA and CDR2 is FQGNSA in the germline V gene. This CDR3 contains 15 residues. For the CDR3, the DNA is TGTGCCAGCAGCTTAGTGGGGACAACGCCCTACGAGCAGTACTTC. Amino acid sequence: CASSLVGTTPYEQYF.

The chain uses TRBV27 and TRBJ2-7; TRBD2 aligns across 13 bases. The CDR3 totals 16 residues. The V segment lost 2 bases and the J segment 3 bases; nucleotides outside the gene matches: 4. Germline loops: CDR1 MNHEY, CDR2 SMNVEV (reference sequence). CDR3 sequence (DNA): TGTGCCAGCAGTTTACACGGGACTAGCGGGATCTACGAGCAGTACTTC. Its protein is CASSLHGTSGIYEQYF.

The chain combines TRBV5-1 with TRBJ2-7, with a tentative D call TRBD2 (6 bases). In germline, CDR1 is SGHRS, CDR2 YFSETQ. This CDR3 contains 12 residues. Trimming took off 7 bases at V and 5 bases at J, with 13 bases between the two ends. The CDR3 DNA reads TGCGCCAGCGGGAGGCGTGTCGACGAGCAGTACTTC. The encoded protein is CASGRRVDEQYF.

The gene calls are TRBV5-4 and TRBJ1-3; 10 bases align to TRBD1. This CDR3 comprises 15 residues. Germline V gene lookup returns CDR1 SGHNT and CDR2 YYREEE (reference sequence). Trimming at V came to 0 bases and at J to 7 bases, leaving 4 bases not matched to a gene. The CDR3 region has the DNA TGTGCCAGCAGCTTGGGAGGGACAGGGGCCAACACCATATATTTT. Protein sequence: CASSLGGTGANTIYF.

This clone was observed once. V is TRBV25-1 and J is TRBJ1-6, with 10 bases aligning to TRBD1. The CDR3 contains 15 residues. Germline assignment: CDR1 MGHDK and CDR2 SYGVNS. The J segment lost 7 bases and the V segment lost 6 bases, leaving 6 bases of the junction unmatched. For the CDR3, the DNA is TGTGCCAGCAGCGGGGGACAGGGGAAGAATTCACCCCTCCACTTT. Its protein product is CASSGGQGKNSPLHF.

This clone was recorded only once. The rearrangement joins TRBV29-1 to TRBJ1-6; D is unresolved. CDR3 length: 13 residues. Per germline, CDR1 SQVTM and CDR2 ANQGSEA. V was clipped by 4 bases and J by 6 bases, with 10 bases between them. The CDR3 DNA is TGCAGCGTTGGTTCAGGCGCTAATTCACCCCTCCACTTT. This encodes CSVGSGANSPLHF.

This sequence joins TRBV6-6 and TRBJ1-1; 10 bases map to TRBD1. CDR1 is MNHNY, CDR2 SVGAGI, per germline (reference sequence). The CDR3 contains 16 residues. The V gene end was trimmed by 2 bases and the J gene end by 7 bases; junction bases not matched to a gene: 10. DNA of the CDR3: TGTGCCAGCAGTTACAAGGACAGGGGGGATAGAAATGAAGCTTTCTTT. Translation: CASSYKDRGDRNEAFF.

The chain carries TRBV6-2 or TRBV6-3 and TRBJ1-6; D is uncertain. The CDR3 has 14 residues. Germline V gene lookup returns CDR1 MNHEY and CDR2 SVGEGT. V was trimmed by 2 bases and J by 6 bases, leaving 8 bases between them. CDR3 region: CASSYREGNSPLHF. The CDR3 coding sequence is TGTGCCAGCAGTTACCGAGAGGGTAATTCACCCCTCCACTTT.

J is TRBJ2-7 and V is TRBV7-8; D is unresolved. Trimming took off 5 bases at V and 3 bases at J, with 17 bases between the two ends. The CDR3 loop spans 15 amino acids. Germline V gene sequence: CDR1 SGHVS, CDR2 FQNEAQ. The CDR3 region has the DNA TGTGCCAGCAGCCCCCTGGTGGAGAGCCTCTACGAGCAGTACTTC. This translates into CASSPLVESLYEQYF.

This rearrangement joins TRBV5-4 to TRBJ2-5; 12 nucleotides align to TRBD2. The CDR3 is made up of 14 amino acids. The junction had 1 base not matched to a gene; V was cut back by 4 bases and J by 3 bases. Germline CDR1 reads SGHNT; CDR2 reads YYREEE (reference sequence). The CDR3 protein is CASSRLAGEETQYF. The CDR3 DNA sequence: TGTGCCAGCAGCCGACTAGCGGGGGAAGAGACCCAGTACTTC. The variable domain in full, completed from reference TRBV5-4 and TRBJ2-5, reads ETGVTQSPTHLIKTRGQQVTLRCSSQSGHNTVSWYQQALGQGPQFIFQYYREEENGRGNFPPRFSGLQFPNYSSELNVNALELDDSALYLCASSRLAGEETQYFGPGTRLLVL.

CDR3 bases: TGTGCCAGTAGTTCTCCCCCCCGGGACAGGGGGCCCTATAGCAATCAGCCCCAGCATTTT. This sequence encodes CASSSPPRDRGPYSNQPQHF. The V call is TRBV19, the J call TRBJ1-5, with 12 bases identical to TRBD1. The CDR3 extends over 20 amino acids. Germline values: CDR1 LNHDA, CDR2 SQIVND (reference sequence). V trimming: 5 bases; J trimming: 0 bases; junction bases outside the gene matches: 14. The full variable domain, rest sourced from reference TRBV19 and TRBJ1-5, is DGGITQSPKYLFRKEGQNVTLSCEQNLNHDAMYWYRQDPGQGLRLIYYSQIVNDFQKGDIAEGYSVSREKKESFPLTVTSAQKNPTAFYLCASSSPPRDRGPYSNQPQHFGDGTRLSIL.

The rearrangement links TRBV14 to TRBJ2-1, with 9 bases aligning to TRBD2. Looked up from germline, CDR1 is SGHDN and CDR2 is FVKESK. V was clipped by 3 bases and J by 9 bases; unmatched bases: 12. This CDR3 spans 16 amino acids. The CDR3 DNA is TGTGCCAGCAGCCATTTATCGGGCGGGAGGGTGATTGAGCAGTTCTTC. Translated: CASSHLSGGRVIEQFF.

This chain connects TRBV7-2 to TRBJ2-3, with D maybe TRBD1 (5 bases). Germline V gives CDR1 SGHTA, CDR2 FQGNSA. The germline V and J ends were trimmed by 1 base and 5 bases, with 10 bases remaining between them. The CDR3 is made up of 14 amino acids. CDR3 in DNA: TGTGCCAGCAGCTTAGTCCAGGGTGAAGATACGCAGTATTTT. Its protein is CASSLVQGEDTQYF. The entire variable domain, with the rest obtained from reference TRBV7-2 and TRBJ2-3, is as follows: GAGVSQSPSNKVTEKGKDVELRCDPISGHTALYWYRQSLGQGLEFLIYFQGNSAPDKSGLPSDRFSAERTGGSVSTLTIQRTQQEDSAVYLCASSLVQGEDTQYFGPGTRLTVL.

V is TRBV5-6 and J is TRBJ2-3, with TRBD2 identical over 9 bases. From germline, CDR1 is SGHDT and CDR2 YYEEEE. The CDR3 runs to 14 residues. V gave up 6 bases and J gave up 1 base; unmatched junction bases: 3. The CDR3 nucleotides are TGTGCCAGCATCATAGCGGGAGGCACAGATACGCAGTATTTT. Amino acids: CASIIAGGTDTQYF.